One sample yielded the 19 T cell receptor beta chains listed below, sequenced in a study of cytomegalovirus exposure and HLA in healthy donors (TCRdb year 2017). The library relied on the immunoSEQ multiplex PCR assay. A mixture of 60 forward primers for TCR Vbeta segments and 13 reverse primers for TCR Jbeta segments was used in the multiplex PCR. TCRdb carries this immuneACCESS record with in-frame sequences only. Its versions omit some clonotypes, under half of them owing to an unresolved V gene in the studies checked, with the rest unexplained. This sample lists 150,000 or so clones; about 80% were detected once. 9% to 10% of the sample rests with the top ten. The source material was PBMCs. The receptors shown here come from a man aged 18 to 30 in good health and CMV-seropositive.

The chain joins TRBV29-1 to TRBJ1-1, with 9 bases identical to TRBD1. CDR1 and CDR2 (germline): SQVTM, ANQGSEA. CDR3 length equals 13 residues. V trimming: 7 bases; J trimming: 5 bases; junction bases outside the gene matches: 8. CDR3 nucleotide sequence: TGCAGCGCCATCACAGGGGGCTTGACTGAAGCTTTCTTT. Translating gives CSAITGGLTEAFF.

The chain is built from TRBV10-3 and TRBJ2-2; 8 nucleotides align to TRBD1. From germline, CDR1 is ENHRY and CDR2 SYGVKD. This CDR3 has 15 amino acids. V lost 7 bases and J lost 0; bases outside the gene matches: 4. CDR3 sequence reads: CAITGQGANTGELFF. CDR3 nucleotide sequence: TGTGCCATCACCGGACAGGGCGCGAACACCGGGGAGCTGTTTTTT.

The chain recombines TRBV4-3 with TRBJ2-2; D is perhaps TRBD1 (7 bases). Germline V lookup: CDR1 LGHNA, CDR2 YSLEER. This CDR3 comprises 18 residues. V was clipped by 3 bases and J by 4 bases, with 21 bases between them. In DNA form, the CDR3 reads TGCGCCAGCAGCCAGGCCAGCAGGGGGGCGGCACCCACCGGGGAGCTGTTTTTT. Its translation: CASSQASRGAAPTGELFF.

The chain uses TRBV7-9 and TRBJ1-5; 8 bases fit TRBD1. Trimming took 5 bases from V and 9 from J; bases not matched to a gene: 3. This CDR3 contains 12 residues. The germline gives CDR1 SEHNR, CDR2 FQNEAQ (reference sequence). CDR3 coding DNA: TGTGCCAGCAGCACAACAGGGGGGCCCCAGCATTTT. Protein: CASSTTGGPQHF.

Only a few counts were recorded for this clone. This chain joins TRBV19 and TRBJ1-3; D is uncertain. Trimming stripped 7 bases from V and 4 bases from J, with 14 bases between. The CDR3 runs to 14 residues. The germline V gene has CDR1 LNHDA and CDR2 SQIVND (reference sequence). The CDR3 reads CASTPLIQGNTIYF. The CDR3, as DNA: TGTGCCAGTACCCCTTTGATTCAGGGAAACACCATATATTTT.

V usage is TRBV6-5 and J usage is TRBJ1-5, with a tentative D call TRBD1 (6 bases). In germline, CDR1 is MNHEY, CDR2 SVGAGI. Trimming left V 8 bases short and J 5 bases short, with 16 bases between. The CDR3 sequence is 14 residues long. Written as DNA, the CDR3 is TGTGCCAGCGGGCTAACAGGGAGAGATCAGCCCCAGCATTTT. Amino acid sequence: CASGLTGRDQPQHF.

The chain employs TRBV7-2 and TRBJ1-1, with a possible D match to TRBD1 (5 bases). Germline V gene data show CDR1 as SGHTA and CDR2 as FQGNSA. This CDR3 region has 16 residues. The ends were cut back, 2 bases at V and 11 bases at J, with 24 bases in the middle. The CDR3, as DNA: TGTGCCAGCAGCTTACGTTGGGGAGGGGCCAGCATAGGCGCTTTCTTT. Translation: CASSLRWGGASIGAFF.

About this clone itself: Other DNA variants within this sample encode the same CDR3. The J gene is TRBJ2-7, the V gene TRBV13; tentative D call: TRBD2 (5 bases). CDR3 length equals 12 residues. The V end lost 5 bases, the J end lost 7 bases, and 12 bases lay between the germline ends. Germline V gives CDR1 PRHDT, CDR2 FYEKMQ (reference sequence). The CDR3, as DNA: TGTGCCAGCAGCGGAGGCCGGCTGGAGCAGTACTTC. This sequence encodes CASSGGRLEQYF.

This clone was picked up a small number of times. This chain's CDR3 is CASSSEGTGSYEQYF. The CDR3, as DNA: TGTGCCAGCAGCTCGGAGGGGACCGGATCCTACGAGCAGTACTTC. This chain links TRBV11-2 with TRBJ2-7, with a tentative D call TRBD2 (6 bases). CDR3 length: 15 residues. Germline-derived CDR1 and CDR2 are SGHAT and FQNNGV. The V gene lost 4 bases and the J gene lost 1 base, with 14 bases spanning the gap.

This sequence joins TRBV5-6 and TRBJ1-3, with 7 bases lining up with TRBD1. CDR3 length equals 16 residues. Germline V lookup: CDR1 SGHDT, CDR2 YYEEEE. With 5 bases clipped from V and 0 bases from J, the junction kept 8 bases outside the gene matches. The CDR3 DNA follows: TGTGCCAGCAGTGGGGACAGCCTTTTCTCTGGAAACACCATATATTTT. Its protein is CASSGDSLFSGNTIYF.

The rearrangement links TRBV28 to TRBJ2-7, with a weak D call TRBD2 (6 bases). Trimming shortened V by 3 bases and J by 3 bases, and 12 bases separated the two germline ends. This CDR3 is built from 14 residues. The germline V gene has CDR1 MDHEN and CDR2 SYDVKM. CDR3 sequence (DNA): TGTGCCAGCAGTTTGGGAGGAAACGGCTACGAGCAGTACTTC. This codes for CASSLGGNGYEQYF.

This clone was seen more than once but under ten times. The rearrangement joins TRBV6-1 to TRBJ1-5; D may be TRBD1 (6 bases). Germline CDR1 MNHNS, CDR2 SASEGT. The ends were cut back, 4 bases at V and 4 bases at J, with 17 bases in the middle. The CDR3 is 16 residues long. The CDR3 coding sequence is TGTGCCAGCAGTGGGGGGAGGGGGGCGCCGAATCAGCCCCAGCATTTT. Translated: CASSGGRGAPNQPQHF.

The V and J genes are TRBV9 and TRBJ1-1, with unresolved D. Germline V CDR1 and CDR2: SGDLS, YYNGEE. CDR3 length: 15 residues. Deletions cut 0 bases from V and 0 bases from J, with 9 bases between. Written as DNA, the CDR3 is TGTGCCAGCAGCGTAGAAGCGGAACTGAACACTGAAGCTTTCTTT. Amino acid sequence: CASSVEAELNTEAFF.

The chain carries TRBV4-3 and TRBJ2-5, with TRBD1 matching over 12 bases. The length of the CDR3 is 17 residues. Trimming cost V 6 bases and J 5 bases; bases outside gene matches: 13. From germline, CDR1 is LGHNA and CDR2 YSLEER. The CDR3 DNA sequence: TGCGCCAGCAGTCGAACCGGGACAGGGGGCGGGAGTGAGACCCAGTACTTC. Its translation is CASSRTGTGGGSETQYF.

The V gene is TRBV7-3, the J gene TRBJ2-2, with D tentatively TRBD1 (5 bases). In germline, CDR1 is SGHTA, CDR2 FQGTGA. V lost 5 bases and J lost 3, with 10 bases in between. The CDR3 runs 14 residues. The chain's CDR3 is CASSLGLYTGELFF. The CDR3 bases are TGTGCCAGCAGCCTGGGGCTCTACACCGGGGAGCTGTTTTTT.

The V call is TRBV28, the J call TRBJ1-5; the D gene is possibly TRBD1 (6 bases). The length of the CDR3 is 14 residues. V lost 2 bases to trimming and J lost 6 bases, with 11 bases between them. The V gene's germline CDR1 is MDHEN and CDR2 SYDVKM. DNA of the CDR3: TGTGCCAGCAGTTTAGGAAGGGGGAGTCAGCCCCAGCATTTT. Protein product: CASSLGRGSQPQHF.

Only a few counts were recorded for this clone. This chain's CDR3 is CASSSGYTEAFF. In nucleotides, the CDR3 is TGTGCCAGCAGTTCAGGGTACACTGAAGCTTTCTTT. The gene calls are TRBV6-4 and TRBJ1-1; TRBD1 is a possible D gene (5 bases). The CDR3 length is 12 residues. Germline values: CDR1 MRHNA, CDR2 SNTAGT. V lost 5 bases and J 3 bases, leaving 7 bases between the germline ends.

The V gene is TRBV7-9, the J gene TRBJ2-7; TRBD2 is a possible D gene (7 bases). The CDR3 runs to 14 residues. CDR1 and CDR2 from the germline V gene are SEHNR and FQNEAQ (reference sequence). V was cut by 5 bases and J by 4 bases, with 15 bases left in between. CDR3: CASSRGLAEYEQYF. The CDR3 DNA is TGTGCCAGCAGCCGGGGGCTAGCGGAGTACGAGCAGTACTTC.

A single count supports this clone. The CDR3 DNA is TGCGCCAGCAGCCAAGATATAACAGGGGTTTTCTACGAGCAGTACTTC. Translated: CASSQDITGVFYEQYF. The chain employs TRBV4-3 and TRBJ2-7, with 7 bases matching TRBD1. Germline V gene sequence: CDR1 LGHNA, CDR2 YSLEER. The CDR3 runs to 16 residues. With 0 bases clipped from V and 3 bases from J, the junction kept 8 bases outside the gene matches.